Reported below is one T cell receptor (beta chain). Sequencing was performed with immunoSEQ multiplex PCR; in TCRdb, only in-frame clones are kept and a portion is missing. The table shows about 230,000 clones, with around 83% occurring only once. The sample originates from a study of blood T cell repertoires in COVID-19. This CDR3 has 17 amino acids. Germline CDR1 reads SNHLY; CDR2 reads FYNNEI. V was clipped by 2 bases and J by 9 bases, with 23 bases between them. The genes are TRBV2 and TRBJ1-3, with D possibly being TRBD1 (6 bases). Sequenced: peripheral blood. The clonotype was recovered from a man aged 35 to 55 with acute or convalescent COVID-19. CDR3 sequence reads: CASSEYPGREGGITIYF. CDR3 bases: TGTGCCAGCAGTGAATACCCGGGACGGGAAGGGGGTATCACCATATATTTT.